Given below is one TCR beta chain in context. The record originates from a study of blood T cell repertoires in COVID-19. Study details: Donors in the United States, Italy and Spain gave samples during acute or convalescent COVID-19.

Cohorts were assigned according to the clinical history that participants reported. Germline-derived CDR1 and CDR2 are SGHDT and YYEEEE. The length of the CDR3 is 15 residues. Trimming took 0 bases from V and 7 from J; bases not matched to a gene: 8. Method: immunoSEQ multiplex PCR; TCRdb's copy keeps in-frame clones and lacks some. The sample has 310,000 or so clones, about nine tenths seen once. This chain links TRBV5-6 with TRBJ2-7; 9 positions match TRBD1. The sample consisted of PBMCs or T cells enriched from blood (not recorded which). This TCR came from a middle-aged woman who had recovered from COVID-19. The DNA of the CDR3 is TGTGCCAGCAGCTTGGGAATCGACAGGGGGTGGGAGCAGTACTTC. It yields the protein CASSLGIDRGWEQYF.